Below, 29 T cell receptor beta chains from the same sample are listed, as sequenced in a study of regulatory T cells in long-lasting Graves disease. The authors built TCR beta libraries using iRepertoire HTBI primers and Arm-PCR of CDR3 regions. One entry per CDR3 protein, called by TCRdb with MiXCR from the multiplex PCR reads. The data hold about 210,000 distinct CDR3 sequences, with around 20% observed a single time. Time point: newly diagnosed GD, antithyroid drugs for less than 3 months. There was RNA extracted from PBMCs, and the TCR library was made from it. This sample also belongs to another study, concerning T cells in Graves' hyperthyroidism and ophthalmopathy.

Sequenced here: peripheral blood mononuclear cells (PBMCs), sampled at new diagnosis, from a patient treated with antithyroid drugs. The receptors were gathered from a woman aged 25-40 years with Graves disease.

In its sample, this clonotype was seen a few times. This chain links TRBV5-4 with TRBJ1-1; 9 positions agree with TRBD1. This CDR3 has 14 amino acids. The junction had 12 bases not matched to a gene; V was cut back by 10 bases and J by 5 bases. In germline, CDR1 is SGHNT, CDR2 YYREEE (reference sequence). Here the CDR3 reads CACLDRGKGTEAFF. The CDR3 coding sequence is TGTGCCTGCCTTGACAGGGGGAAGGGAACTGAAGCTTTCTTT.

The table lists this clonotype with many counts. The V gene is TRBV5-4, the J gene TRBJ1-1; weak D call: TRBD1 (5 bases). The CDR3 covers 13 residues. V was shortened by 3 bases and J by 6 bases, with 12 bases between the two germline ends. CDR1 SGHNT and CDR2 YYREEE come from the germline V gene (reference sequence). The CDR3 DNA is TGTGCCAGCAGCTGGAAGGGGAAGCCTGAAGCTTTCTTT. It specifies CASSWKGKPEAFF.

The sample holds one count of this clonotype. This chain links TRBV5-1 with TRBJ2-3; D is unresolved. With 0 bases removed from V and 3 bases from J, the gap between germline ends came to 8 bases. Looked up from germline, CDR1 is SGHRS and CDR2 is YFSETQ. The CDR3 length is 14 residues. The CDR3 DNA reads TGCGCCAGCAGCTTGGTCGGCAAGACAGATACGCAGTATTTT. It encodes CASSLVGKTDTQYF.

This clonotype was found many times. The rearrangement joins TRBV4-1 to TRBJ1-2; D is undetermined. Trimming removed 2 bases from V and 4 bases from J, with 14 bases in between. The germline CDR1 and CDR2 sequences are MGHRA and YSYEKL. The CDR3 covers 15 residues. Written as DNA, the CDR3 is TGCGCCAGCAGCCAAACGAATGACGGCCTCTATGGCTACACCTTC. It is translated as CASSQTNDGLYGYTF.

Ten or more counts support this clonotype. This sequence joins TRBV19 and TRBJ2-1, with 7 positions matching TRBD2. The junction had 10 bases not matched to a gene; V was cut back by 8 bases and J by 9 bases. The CDR3 sequence is 13 residues long. Germline values: CDR1 LNHDA, CDR2 SQIVND (reference sequence). CDR3: CASGRAASGEQFF. CDR3 coding DNA: TGTGCCAGTGGCCGGGCAGCTAGCGGTGAGCAGTTCTTC.

This clonotype came up many times. V and J are TRBV6-5 and TRBJ2-7; 7 bases are shared with TRBD1. This CDR3 comprises 16 residues. Per the germline V gene, CDR1 is MNHEY and CDR2 is SVGAGI. V was clipped by 2 bases and J by 0 bases; unmatched bases: 7. The CDR3 reads CASSYASGTVSYEQYF. The CDR3 region has the DNA TGTGCCAGCAGTTACGCATCCGGGACAGTCTCCTACGAGCAGTACTTC.

Of note for this clonotype: A read error is the likely source, as a far larger clone sits one nucleotide away. The CDR3 loop is CASSSSETSGDNEQFF. In DNA, the CDR3 is TGTGCCAGCAGCTCCTCCGAGACTAGCGGTGACAATGAGCAGTTCTTC. This chain uses TRBV11-2 with TRBJ2-5, with 9 bases lining up with TRBD2. The DNA matches TRBJ2-1 better at its end, which makes the J call doubtful. CDR1 is SGHAT, CDR2 FQNNGV, per germline. This CDR3 contains 16 residues.

There are many counts of this clonotype. The rearrangement links TRBV11-3 to TRBJ2-3, with 12 positions matching TRBD2. This CDR3 is built from 18 residues. CDR1 and CDR2 (germline): SGHNT, YENEEA. J lost 2 bases, V lost 4 bases, and 10 bases had no gene match. CDR3 bases: TGTGCCAGCAGCTCCGGAGACCTAGCGGGGGGGCCCACAGATACGCAGTATTTT. Protein: CASSSGDLAGGPTDTQYF.

This clonotype was seen more than once but under ten times. This rearrangement joins TRBV6-2 or TRBV6-3 to TRBJ1-3; D is unclear. The CDR3 extends over 14 amino acids. The V gene lost 5 bases and the J gene lost 0 bases, with 8 bases spanning the gap. Germline loops: CDR1 MNHEY, CDR2 SVGEGT. As DNA, the CDR3 is TGTGCCAGCAGTATTACAAGCTCTGGAAACACCATATATTTT. It encodes CASSITSSGNTIYF.

There are many counts of this clonotype. The V and J genes are TRBV7-2 and TRBJ2-1; 8 bases agree with TRBD2. The V and J ends lost 5 bases and 1 base, in that order; junction bases with no gene match: 7. There are 16 residues in the CDR3. CDR1 is SGHTA and CDR2 is FQGNSA in the germline V gene. Here the CDR3 DNA reads TGTGCCAGCAGCAGCCAAGCGGGGGTTTCCTACAATGAGCAGTTCTTC. Translating gives CASSSQAGVSYNEQFF.

There are a few counts of this clonotype. The V and J genes are TRBV5-6 and TRBJ2-5; TRBD1 matches at 7 bases. Germline V CDR1 and CDR2: SGHDT, YYEEEE. Trimming cost V 1 base and J 5 bases; bases outside gene matches: 5. The CDR3 is 14 residues long. The CDR3 loop reads CASSLRTGPETQYF. The CDR3 DNA reads TGTGCCAGCAGCTTGAGGACAGGTCCCGAGACCCAGTACTTC. The complete variable domain, with remaining parts taken from reference TRBV5-6 and TRBJ2-5, reads DAGVTQSPTHLIKTRGQQVTLRCSPKSGHDTVSWYQQALGQGPQFIFQYYEEEERQRGNFPDRFSGHQFPNYSSELNVNALLLGDSALYLCASSLRTGPETQYFGPGTRLLVL.

In this sample, this clonotype turned up many times. The chain uses TRBV20-1 and TRBJ2-5; 7 nucleotides agree with TRBD2. This CDR3 has 15 amino acids. The V gene end was trimmed by 2 bases and the J gene end by 4 bases; junction bases not matched to a gene: 10. Per germline, CDR1 DFQATT and CDR2 SNEGSKA (reference sequence). CDR3 protein: CSARQQRGGRETQYF. The CDR3 nucleotides are TGCAGTGCTAGACAGCAGCGGGGTGGACGAGAGACCCAGTACTTC.

This clonotype was recorded many times. This sequence joins TRBV11-3 and TRBJ2-7, with D maybe TRBD2 (6 bases). Germline V gene sequence: CDR1 SGHNT, CDR2 YENEEA. This CDR3 is 17 amino acids long. V was trimmed by 5 bases and J by 1 base, leaving 21 bases between them. The CDR3 reads CASSISSTGEASYEQYF. CDR3 bases: TGTGCCAGCAGCATCTCCTCTACGGGAGAGGCTTCCTACGAGCAGTACTTC.

In regard to this clonotype: Given a much more abundant clone one base away, this may be a read error. CDR3 nucleotides: TGTGCCTGCAGCTTTCCTCCGGGACTAGCGGGGGGGCCCTACGAGCAGTACTTC. Its translation is CACSFPPGLAGGPYEQYF. This chain joins TRBV7-2 and TRBJ2-7; 16 bases fit TRBD2. The CDR3 loop spans 18 amino acids. Germline CDR1 and CDR2: SGHTA and FQGNSA.

This clonotype has just a few counts. V is TRBV18 and J is TRBJ1-3; D is unclear. V was trimmed by 4 bases and J by 0 bases, leaving 16 bases between them. The CDR3 totals 17 residues. CDR1 and CDR2 from the germline V gene are KGHSH and LQKENI. CDR3 sequence (DNA): TGTGCCAGCTCACTAAACCCCGTGTGGAACTCTGGAAACACCATATATTTT. It encodes CASSLNPVWNSGNTIYF.

There are many counts of this clonotype. V usage is TRBV3-1 and J usage is TRBJ2-7; the match to TRBD1 covers 7 bases. The CDR3 has 14 residues. J gave up 2 bases and V 6 bases, and 7 bases lay outside the gene matches. Germline lookup yields CDR1 LGHDT and CDR2 YNNKEL (reference sequence). CDR3 residues: CASSSTGATYEQYF. The CDR3 DNA reads TGTGCCAGCAGTTCTACAGGGGCCACCTACGAGCAGTACTTC.

This clonotype was recorded many times. V usage is TRBV12-3 or TRBV12-4 and J usage is TRBJ2-2, with no clear D. V lost 2 bases to trimming and J lost 0 bases, with 13 bases between them. The CDR3 length is 17 residues. The CDR3 loop reads CASSLYGLSTNTGELFF. As DNA, the CDR3 is TGTGCCAGCAGTTTATATGGGCTTAGTACGAACACCGGGGAGCTGTTTTTT.

About this clonotype itself: At one end the junction does not follow the germline gene, possibly because of a read error. This rearrangement joins TRBV6-2 or TRBV6-3 to TRBJ1-1; D is ambiguous. Per germline, CDR1 MNHEY and CDR2 SVGEGT. The CDR3 is made up of 16 amino acids. Here the CDR3 DNA reads TGTGCCGGCAGTTACTCCTCGGAACTGATGAACACTGGAGCTTTCTTT. It encodes CAGSYSSELMNTGAFF.

This clonotype was observed at least ten times. The chain carries TRBV10-2 and TRBJ2-7; 9 positions match TRBD1. The trim removed 0 bases at V and 2 bases at J, leaving 2 bases unmatched. The germline CDR1 and CDR2 sequences are WSHSY and SAAADI. This CDR3 comprises 15 residues. For the CDR3, the DNA is TGCGCCAGCAGTGAGTCTAGGACAGGGGCCTACGAGCAGTACTTC. It translates to CASSESRTGAYEQYF.

This clonotype was counted many times. The J gene is TRBJ2-7, the V gene TRBV19, with 7 bases matching TRBD1. The germline V gene has CDR1 LNHDA and CDR2 SQIVND (reference sequence). J gave up 4 bases and V 3 bases, and 3 bases lay outside the gene matches. CDR3 length: 13 amino acids. The CDR3 region has the DNA TGTGCCAGTAGTATTCAGGGACAGTACGAGCAGTACTTC. The encoded protein is CASSIQGQYEQYF.

This clonotype has a count of ten or more. The chain carries TRBV3-1 and TRBJ1-1, with 12 bases matching TRBD1. The CDR3 runs to 16 residues. CDR1 is LGHDT and CDR2 is YNNKEL in the germline V gene (reference sequence). The V segment lost 1 base and the J segment 3 bases; nucleotides outside the gene matches: 3. The CDR3 DNA reads TGTGCCAGCAGCCAAGGGGACAGGGGGCTACACACTGAAGCTTTCTTT. Its translation: CASSQGDRGLHTEAFF.

This clonotype was seen ten or more times. CDR3 coding DNA: TGTGCCAGCAGCTTATCTCTCCAAACTATAAGCGGCCTTGCGTCCAATGAGCAGTTCTTC. This encodes CASSLSLQTISGLASNEQFF. The chain employs TRBV7-2 and TRBJ2-1, with D possibly being TRBD2 (5 bases). This CDR3 is built from 20 residues. The V end lost 2 bases, the J end lost 6 bases, and 29 bases lay between the germline ends. Germline-derived CDR1 and CDR2 are SGHTA and FQGNSA. The variable domain in full, completed from reference TRBV7-2 and TRBJ2-1, reads GAGVSQSPSNKVTEKGKDVELRCDPISGHTALYWYRQSLGQGLEFLIYFQGNSAPDKSGLPSDRFSAERTGGSVSTLTIQRTQQEDSAVYLCASSLSLQTISGLASNEQFFGPGTRLTVL.

As DNA, the CDR3 is TGTGCCAGCAGCCAAACGGGGATTAGTAATTCACCCCTCCACTTT. This translates into CASSQTGISNSPLHF. V is TRBV7-2 and J is TRBJ1-6; no definite D call. CDR1 is SGHTA, CDR2 FQGNSA, per germline. CDR3 length: 15 amino acids. V dropped 5 bases and J dropped 6 bases, with 14 bases sitting between them. Filled out from reference TRBV7-2 and TRBJ1-6, the complete variable domain reads GAGVSQSPSNKVTEKGKDVELRCDPISGHTALYWYRQSLGQGLEFLIYFQGNSAPDKSGLPSDRFSAERTGGSVSTLTIQRTQQEDSAVYLCASSQTGISNSPLHFGNGTRLTVT.

This clonotype has a count of ten or more. The chain links TRBV2 to TRBJ2-1, with 7 nucleotides matching TRBD2. The CDR3 is 14 residues long. The junction had 11 bases not matched to a gene; V was cut back by 7 bases and J by 8 bases. CDR1 SNHLY and CDR2 FYNNEI come from the germline V gene. DNA for the CDR3: TGTGCCAGCATAGAAGCGGGGCCTGGGGATGAGCAGTTCTTC. This encodes CASIEAGPGDEQFF.

This clonotype was counted a few times. The V call is TRBV4-2, the J call TRBJ1-2; D gene uncertain. The V gene lost 6 bases and the J gene lost 0 bases, with 14 bases spanning the gap. The germline CDR1 and CDR2 sequences are LGHNA and YNFKEQ. There are 15 residues in the CDR3. The CDR3 loop reads CASSQFRGANYGYTF. The CDR3 coding sequence is TGTGCCAGCAGTCAATTTCGGGGAGCTAACTATGGCTACACCTTC.

This clonotype appeared many times. The chain couples TRBV2 to TRBJ1-5; D is undetermined. Deletions cut 3 bases from V and 6 bases from J, with 9 bases between. The CDR3 sequence is 13 residues long. Germline CDR1 is SNHLY and CDR2 is FYNNEI. CDR3 loop: CASSDAGIQPQHF. The CDR3 DNA reads as TGTGCCAGCAGTGACGCGGGTATTCAGCCCCAGCATTTT.

The CDR3 protein is CASSSGLAEFTDTQYF. For the CDR3, the DNA is TGCGCCAGCAGCTCCGGACTAGCGGAATTTACAGATACGCAGTATTTT. J is TRBJ2-3 and V is TRBV5-1; 10 positions match TRBD2. V lost 3 bases to trimming and J lost 3 bases; unmatched junction nucleotides: 7. The CDR3 runs to 16 residues. In germline, CDR1 is SGHRS, CDR2 YFSETQ.

Comments on this clonotype: The CDR3 ends on some other residue instead of the conserved phenylalanine or tryptophan, so this is likely a read error. The chain employs TRBV11-2 and TRBJ1-1; D gene uncertain. CDR3 length equals 14 residues. Per germline, CDR1 SGHAT and CDR2 FQNNGV. V was clipped by 1 base and J by 3 bases, with 9 bases between them. DNA for the CDR3: TGTGCCAGCAGCTTAGCTCCAGCGTACACTGAAGCTTTCTTA. Its protein product is CASSLAPAYTEAFL.

This clonotype was recorded many times. This sequence joins TRBV9 and TRBJ1-6; D remains ambiguous. This CDR3 region has 14 residues. Per germline, CDR1 SGDLS and CDR2 YYNGEE. The V and J ends lost 0 bases and 6 bases respectively, with 7 bases between them. The CDR3 loop is CASSVAMVNSPLHF. CDR3 in DNA: TGTGCCAGCAGCGTAGCAATGGTTAATTCACCCCTCCACTTT.